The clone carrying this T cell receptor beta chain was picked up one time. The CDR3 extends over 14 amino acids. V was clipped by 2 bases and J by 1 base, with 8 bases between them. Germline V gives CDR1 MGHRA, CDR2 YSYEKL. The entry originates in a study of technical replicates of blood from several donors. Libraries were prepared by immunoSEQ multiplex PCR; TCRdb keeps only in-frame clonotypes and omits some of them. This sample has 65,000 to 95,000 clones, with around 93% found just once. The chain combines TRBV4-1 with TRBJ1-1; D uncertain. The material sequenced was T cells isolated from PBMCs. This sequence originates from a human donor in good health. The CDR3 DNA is TGCGCCAGCAGCCAACGTCTAGGGAACACTGAAGCTTTCTTT. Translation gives CASSQRLGNTEAFF.